This T cell receptor (beta chain) came from a study of blood T cell repertoires in COVID-19. The overall study: PBMCs, B-cell-depleted T cells, or T cells provided the cDNA or gDNA that made up the material.

Germline V gene sequence: CDR1 LGHNA, CDR2 YSLEER. V was clipped by 4 bases and J by 5 bases; unmatched bases: 11. This CDR3 is built from 17 residues. Libraries were prepared by immunoSEQ multiplex PCR; TCRdb keeps only in-frame clonotypes and omits some of them. The sample gives roughly 190,000 clones, 65% to 90% of which show up once; around 5.5% is in the top ten. This clone was recorded a few times. Those who participated ranged in age from about 18 to 89 years and resided in about two dozen US areas. Allocation to cohorts depended on clinical history reported by the participants. The chain has TRBV4-3 and TRBJ1-6; TRBD1 matches at 7 bases. The sample taken for sequencing was PBMCs or T cells enriched from blood (not recorded which). The TCR was taken from a woman aged 55-69 years with acute COVID-19. CDR3 residues: CASSPQLPGQHNSPLHF. CDR3 coding DNA: TGCGCCAGCAGCCCGCAACTCCCGGGACAGCATAATTCACCCCTCCACTTT.